One sample yielded the 2 T cell receptor beta chains listed below, sequenced in a study of OX40 agonist ivuxolimab in advanced cancers. Clones were sequenced by immunoSEQ multiplex PCR, and TCRdb holds only the in-frame ones, with some missing. Seen here are 40,000 to 45,000 clones, 70% to 90% observed once, and the top ten hold roughly 12%. Sequenced here: CD4+ or CD8+ T cells sorted from blood, sampled in a trial of the OX40 agonist ivuxolimab. The receptors here all came from an adult with an advanced solid tumor such as melanoma, head and neck, liver or kidney cancer.

The J gene is TRBJ1-3, the V gene TRBV7-9; TRBD1 matches at 8 bases. The CDR3 length is 17 residues. The junction had 7 bases not matched to a gene; V was cut back by 3 bases and J by 0 bases. Germline CDR1 reads SEHNR; CDR2 reads FQNEAQ (reference sequence). Written as DNA, the CDR3 is TGTGCCAGCAGCTTTGGACAGGGAGGGTTCTCTGGAAACACCATATATTTT. Its protein product is CASSFGQGGFSGNTIYF.

V usage is TRBV2 and J usage is TRBJ2-7; TRBD1 is a possible D gene (6 bases). The V and J ends lost 6 bases and 3 bases respectively, with 9 bases between them. This CDR3 spans 12 amino acids. The germline CDR1 and CDR2 sequences are SNHLY and FYNNEI. The DNA of the CDR3 is TGTGCCAGCAGGGGGGCTCTCTACGAGCAGTACTTC. It codes for CASRGALYEQYF.